The present T cell receptor beta chain was sequenced within a study of blood T cell repertoires in COVID-19. In the source study's methods: Quantification of nucleated cells was approximated via reference gene primer amplification. Some clones are missing from TCRdb's copy, which holds only in-frame ones; the method was immunoSEQ multiplex PCR. That table supplies the V and J calls and clone size; D and trimming were determined from the DNA. The sample consists of more than 400,000 clones, roughly 88% of them appearing once. CDR3 length: 15 amino acids. CDR1 and CDR2 (germline): KGHSH, LQKENI. The V and J ends lost 8 bases and 3 bases respectively, with 20 bases between them.

The sequence came from a human donor in a cohort sampled during active COVID-19. This chain joins TRBV18 and TRBJ2-7, with D possibly being TRBD2 (5 bases). The sample consisted of peripheral blood. The DNA of the CDR3 is TGTGCCAGCGCTTCCTCAGCGGTGACTCACTACGAGCAGTACTTC. Its protein is CASASSAVTHYEQYF.